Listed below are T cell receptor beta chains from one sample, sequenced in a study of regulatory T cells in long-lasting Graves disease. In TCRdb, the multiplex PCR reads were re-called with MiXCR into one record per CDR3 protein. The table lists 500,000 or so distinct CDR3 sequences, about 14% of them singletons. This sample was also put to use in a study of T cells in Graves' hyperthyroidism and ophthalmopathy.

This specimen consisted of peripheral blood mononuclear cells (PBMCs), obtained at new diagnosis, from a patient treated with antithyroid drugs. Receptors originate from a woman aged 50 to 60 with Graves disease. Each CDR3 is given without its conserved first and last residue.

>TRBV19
ASSIERTDQPQH
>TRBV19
ASSRGTSYNEQF
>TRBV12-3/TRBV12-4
ASSYGYSGNTIY
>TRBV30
AWSVGASSGNTIY
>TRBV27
ASSLSSEAPSPLH
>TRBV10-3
AIRRTGKNTEAF
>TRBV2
ASSEAKGFGQPQH
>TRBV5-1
ASSLERAGGGQSPLH
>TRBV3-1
ASSQVEYSYEQY
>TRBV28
ATGGYGYT
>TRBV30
AWDRPGTQY
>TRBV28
ASSPSAGLSYEQY
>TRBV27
ASSLNVQGETQY
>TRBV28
ASISPDRGAEAF
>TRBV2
ASKGQAGTEAF
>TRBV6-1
ASSVDRVDYGYT
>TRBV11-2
ASSLDGSHEQY
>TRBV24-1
ATSGAGGQTQY
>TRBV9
ASSVGSGSTGTDTQY
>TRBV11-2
ASSLKSFRGGSTDTQY
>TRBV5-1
ASNFATSTDTQC
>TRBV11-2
ASSWAGTNTEAF
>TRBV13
ASSPETGTGLTGELF
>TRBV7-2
ASSSVLAGGSYEQY
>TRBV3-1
ASSRLGGAETQY
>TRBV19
ASSIHLWFQGNRDPGNTIY
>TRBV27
ASSLTLAAYNEQF